This T cell receptor beta chain was sequenced during a study of immune evolution from preneoplasia to lung adenocarcinoma. H&E slides confirmed each diagnosis, reviewed by two pathologists independently. Trimming took off 10 bases at V and 0 bases at J, with 15 bases between the two ends. This CDR3 comprises 14 residues. The V gene's germline CDR1 is MDHEN and CDR2 SYDVKM. General study results and limits: Top clone share appeared to fall from AAH through AIS, MIA, adenocarcinoma. Clonality was highest in normal lung, lower in later-stage lesions apparently. Highest clonality occurred in KRAS-mutant, not EGFR-mutant or double wild-type, nodules.

The data were produced by immunoSEQ multiplex PCR, yet TCRdb's version contains in-frame clones alone and is incomplete. The sample holds 13,000 to 15,000 clones, 85% to 90% seen once. As to this clone: Antigen unknown.

This TCR derives from a donor older than 65 with lung adenocarcinoma. The sample was FFPE lung adenocarcinoma in situ tissue. This chain links TRBV28 with TRBJ1-2; D unresolved. The CDR3 DNA sequence: TGTGCCATATCGGACCGAACCTCTAACTATGGCTACACCTTC. Translated: CAISDRTSNYGYTF.